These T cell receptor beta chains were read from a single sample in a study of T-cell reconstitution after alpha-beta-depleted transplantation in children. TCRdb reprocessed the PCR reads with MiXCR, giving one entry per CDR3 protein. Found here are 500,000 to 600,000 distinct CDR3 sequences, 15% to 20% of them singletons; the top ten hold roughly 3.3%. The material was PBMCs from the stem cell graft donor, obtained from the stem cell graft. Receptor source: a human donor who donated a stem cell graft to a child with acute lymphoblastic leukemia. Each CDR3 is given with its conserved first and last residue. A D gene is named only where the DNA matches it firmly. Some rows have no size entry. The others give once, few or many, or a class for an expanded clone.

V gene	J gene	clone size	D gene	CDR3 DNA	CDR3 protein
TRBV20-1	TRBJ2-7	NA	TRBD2	TGCAGTGCTTCCGGGACTAGCCTGTCCTACGAGCAGTACTTC	CSASGTSLSYEQYF
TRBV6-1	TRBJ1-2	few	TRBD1	TGTGCCAGCAGCCGGACAGGGGGCGAGTATGGCTACACCTTC	CASSRTGGEYGYTF
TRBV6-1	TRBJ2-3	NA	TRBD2	TGTGCCAGCACCGAAGGACTAGATACTTATACGCAGTATTTT	CASTEGLDTYTQYF
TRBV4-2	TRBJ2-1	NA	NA	TGTGCCAGCAGCCTTTTAGCGGACGATGAGCAGTTCTTC	CASSLLADDEQFF
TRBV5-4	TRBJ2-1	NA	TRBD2	TGTGCCAGCAGCTCCAGACTAGCGCTCCCCTACAATGAGCAGTTCTTC	CASSSRLALPYNEQFF
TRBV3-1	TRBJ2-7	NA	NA	TGTGCCAGCACCTTCTCGGGCCCAGCCTACGAGCAGTACTTC	CASTFSGPAYEQYF
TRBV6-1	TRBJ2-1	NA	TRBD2	TGTGCCAGCACGAGCGGGGGCTCCTACAATGAGCAGTTCTTC	CASTSGGSYNEQFF
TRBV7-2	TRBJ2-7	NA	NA	TGTGCCAGCAGCTCGAAAGACTGGTTTAGGTACGAGCAGTACTTC	CASSSKDWFRYEQYF
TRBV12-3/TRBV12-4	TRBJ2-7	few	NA	TGTGCCAGCAGCCCCCAGGGGAAGGTTTCCTACGAGCAGTACTTC	CASSPQGKVSYEQYF
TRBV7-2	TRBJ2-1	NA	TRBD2	TGTGCCAGCAGCTTAGGGAGCGGGAGACCCAATGAGCAGTTCTTC	CASSLGSGRPNEQFF
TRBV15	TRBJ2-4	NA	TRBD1	TGTGCCACCCGTCGTGACAGGGGCAAAAACATTCAGTACTTC	CATRRDRGKNIQYF
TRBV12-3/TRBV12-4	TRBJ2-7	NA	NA	TGTGCCAGCAGCATACAGGGTACGGGGACCGAGCAGTACTTC	CASSIQGTGTEQYF
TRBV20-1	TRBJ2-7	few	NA	TGCAGTGCTCCTGGAATCGGTTCCTACGAGCAGTACTTC	CSAPGIGSYEQYF
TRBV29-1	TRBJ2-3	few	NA	TGCAGCGTTGATACTGGGTTCGCCACAGATACGCAGTATTTT	CSVDTGFATDTQYF
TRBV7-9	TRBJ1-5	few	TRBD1	TGTGCCAGCAGCCCCGGACAGGGCCATCAGCCCCAGCATTTT	CASSPGQGHQPQHF
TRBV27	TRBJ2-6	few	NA	TGTGCCAGCAGTTCCCCTGCTGGGGGAACTTCGGCCAACGTCCTGACTTTC	CASSSPAGGTSANVLTF
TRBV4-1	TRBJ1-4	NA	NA	TGCGCCAGCAGCCATTTATACGGCAGGGGATCTAATGAAAAACTGTTTTTT	CASSHLYGRGSNEKLFF
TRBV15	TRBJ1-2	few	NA	TGTGCCACCAGCAGACAGGGTTGGAACTATGGCTACACCTTC	CATSRQGWNYGYTF
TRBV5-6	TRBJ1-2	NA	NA	TGTGCCAGCAGCTGGCTGGAGAGGGTCTACTATGGCTACACCTTC	CASSWLERVYYGYTF
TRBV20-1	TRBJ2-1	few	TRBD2	TGTAGTGCTAGAGCCCTTGGCGGGAGCTCCTACAATGAGCAGTTCTTC	CSARALGGSSYNEQFF
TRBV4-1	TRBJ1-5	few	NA	TGCGCCAGCAGCCAAGATAGGGGGGGAACCAACAATCAGCCCCAGCATTTT	CASSQDRGGTNNQPQHF
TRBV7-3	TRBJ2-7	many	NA	TGTGCCAGCAGCTTAGACGGTTCCGAGCAGTACTTC	CASSLDGSEQYF
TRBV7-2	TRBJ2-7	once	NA	TGTGCCAGCAGCTCCGACCATTCAGCCTACGAGCAGTACTTC	CASSSDHSAYEQYF
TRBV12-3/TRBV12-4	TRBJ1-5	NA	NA	TGTGCCAGCAGTTTAGGGGGCAGGGGCAATCAGCCCCAGCATTTT	CASSLGGRGNQPQHF
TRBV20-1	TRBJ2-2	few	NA	TGCAGTGCTTGGGGACGGAGTCGAAGCACCGGGGAGCTGTTTTTT	CSAWGRSRSTGELFF
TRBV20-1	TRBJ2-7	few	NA	TGCAGTGCAAAGACGGATAGCGGACCGTACGAGCAGTACTTC	CSAKTDSGPYEQYF
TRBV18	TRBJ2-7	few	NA	TGTGCCAGCTCACCACCGCAGGGTGGGTTAAAGAAGCAGTACTTC	CASSPPQGGLKKQYF
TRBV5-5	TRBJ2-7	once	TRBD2	TGTGCCAGCAGCTTCCTAGCGGGGTGGGCCTACGAGCAGTACTTC	CASSFLAGWAYEQYF
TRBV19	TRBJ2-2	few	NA	TGTGCCAGCCTACCCAGACAGTTCACCGGGGAGCTGTTTTTT	CASLPRQFTGELFF
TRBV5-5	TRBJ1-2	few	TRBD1	TGTGCCAGCAGCTTTGCCGGACAGGGGATCTATGGCTACACCTTC	CASSFAGQGIYGYTF
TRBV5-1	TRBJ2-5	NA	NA	TGCGCCAGCAGCTTGGTGGCAGAAGAGACCCAGTACTTC	CASSLVAEETQYF
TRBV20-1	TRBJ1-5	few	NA	TGCAGTGCTAGCGGCGGGACAAGGATGTATAGCAATCAGCCCCAGCATTTT	CSASGGTRMYSNQPQHF
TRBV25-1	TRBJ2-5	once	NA	TGTGCCAGCAGTGTAAACCAGGGGGGGGAGACCCAGTACTTC	CASSVNQGGETQYF
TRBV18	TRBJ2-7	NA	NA	TGTGCCAGCTCACCACCGGGCACCTACGAGCAGTACTTC	CASSPPGTYEQYF
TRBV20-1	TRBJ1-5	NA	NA	TGCAGTGCTAGAGATGGCCCTAGCAATCAGCCCCAGCATTTT	CSARDGPSNQPQHF
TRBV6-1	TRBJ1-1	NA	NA	TGTGCCAGCACCGAAGGGGGAGTGAACACTGAAGCTTTCTTT	CASTEGGVNTEAFF
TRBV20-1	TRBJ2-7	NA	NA	TGCAGTGCTAGAGATTGGCGGGCGTCCTACGAGCAGTACTTC	CSARDWRASYEQYF
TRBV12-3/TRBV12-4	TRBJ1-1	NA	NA	TGTGCCAGCAGTTTAATTCCCCGTAGGGTTAGGAACACTGAAGCTTTCTTT	CASSLIPRRVRNTEAFF
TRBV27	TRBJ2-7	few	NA	TGTGCCAGCAGCATAATCACCGGGGCCTTCGAGCAGTACTTC	CASSIITGAFEQYF
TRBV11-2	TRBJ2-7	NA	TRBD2	TGTGCCAGCAGCCCATCTAGCGGGTCAAACTACGAGCAGTACTTC	CASSPSSGSNYEQYF
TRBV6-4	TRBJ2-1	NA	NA	TGTGCCAGCAGTCTGGAGATCCATTACAATGAGCAGTTCTTC	CASSLEIHYNEQFF
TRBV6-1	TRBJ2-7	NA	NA	TGTGCCAGCAGAGTATCCGGGGCTCCCTACGAGCAGTACTTC	CASRVSGAPYEQYF
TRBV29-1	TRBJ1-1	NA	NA	TGCAGCGCGTCGGCAGGGTCGGTTCCGGAAGCTTTCTTT	CSASAGSVPEAFF
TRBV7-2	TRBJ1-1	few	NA	TGTGCCAGCAGGCCTTACGTCTCCGGGACTGAAGCTTTCTTT	CASRPYVSGTEAFF
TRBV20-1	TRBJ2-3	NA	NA	TGCAGTGCTAAATATCCCCTCACACCAGATACGCAGTATTTT	CSAKYPLTPDTQYF
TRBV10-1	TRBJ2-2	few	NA	TGCGCCAGCAGGCTCGACGGCGTGGGCGGGGAGCTGTTTTTT	CASRLDGVGGELFF
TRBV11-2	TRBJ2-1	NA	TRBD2	TGTGCCAGCAGCACAAGAGGGACTAGCAGGGGGATTGCTCGGAATGAGCAGTTCTTC	CASSTRGTSRGIARNEQFF
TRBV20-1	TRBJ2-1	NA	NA	TGCAGTGCTAGTGCCGGTATACCCTACAATGAGCAGTTCTTC	CSASAGIPYNEQFF
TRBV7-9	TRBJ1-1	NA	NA	TGTGCCAGCAGCCCCCTGGCGCCGAACACTGAAGCTTTCTTT	CASSPLAPNTEAFF
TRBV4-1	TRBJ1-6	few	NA	TGCGCCAGCAGCCAAGATAGAAGGTACAGCTCCTATAATTCACCCCTCCACTTT	CASSQDRRYSSYNSPLHF
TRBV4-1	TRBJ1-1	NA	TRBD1	TGCGCCAGCAGCCAAGGACAGGGTTTGGACACTGAAGCTTTCTTT	CASSQGQGLDTEAFF
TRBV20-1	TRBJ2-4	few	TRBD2	TGCAGTGCTAGATTATGGACTAGACGTCTAGCCAAAAACATTCAGTACTTC	CSARLWTRRLAKNIQYF
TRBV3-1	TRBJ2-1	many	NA	TGTGCCAGCAGCCAAGATTTGGGACCGAAGCAGTTCTTC	CASSQDLGPKQFF
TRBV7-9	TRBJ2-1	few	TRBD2	TGTGCCAGCAGCTCGACACTAGCGGGGATCAATGAGCAGTTCTTC	CASSSTLAGINEQFF